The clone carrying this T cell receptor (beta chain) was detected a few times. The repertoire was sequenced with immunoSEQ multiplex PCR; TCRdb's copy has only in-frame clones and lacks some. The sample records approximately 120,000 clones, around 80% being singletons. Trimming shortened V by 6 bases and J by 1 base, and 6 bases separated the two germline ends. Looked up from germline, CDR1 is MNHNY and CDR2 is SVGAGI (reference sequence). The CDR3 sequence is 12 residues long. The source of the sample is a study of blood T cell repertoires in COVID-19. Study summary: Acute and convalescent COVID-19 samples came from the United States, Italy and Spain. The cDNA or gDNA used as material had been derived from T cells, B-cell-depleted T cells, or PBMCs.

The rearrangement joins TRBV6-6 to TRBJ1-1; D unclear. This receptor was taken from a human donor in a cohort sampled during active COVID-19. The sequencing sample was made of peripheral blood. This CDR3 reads CASRGGNTEAFF. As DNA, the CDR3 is TGTGCCAGCAGGGGAGGGAACACTGAAGCTTTCTTT.